These 29 T cell receptor beta chains share one sample of origin, sequenced in a study of blood T cells in healthy people across ages. The use of a sample-barcoded 5' primer and a J-beta primer mix characterized a second PCR of roughly 7 to 12 cycles. One entry per CDR3 protein, called by TCRdb with MiXCR from the 5' RACE reads. The sample contains about 690,000 distinct CDR3 sequences, around 43% of which appear only once. Sequenced material: blood. These receptors were collected from a man older than 75 in good health.

V is TRBV6-1 and J is TRBJ1-6; TRBD1 is a possible D gene (5 bases). The CDR3 covers 14 residues. CDR1 is MNHNS and CDR2 is SASEGT in the germline V gene. Deletions cut 4 bases from V and 7 bases from J, with 11 bases between. The CDR3 loop is CASSGSPGNSPLHF. For the CDR3, the DNA is TGTGCCAGCAGTGGCAGCCCAGGGAATTCACCCCTCCACTTT.

This clonotype was counted between two and nine times. This sequence joins TRBV24-1 and TRBJ2-1; 7 nucleotides agree with TRBD2. The J call may be incorrect, as the DNA end agrees better with TRBJ2-7. Germline CDR1 is KGHDR and CDR2 is SFDVKD. This CDR3 is built from 18 residues. The DNA of the CDR3 is TGTGCCACCAGTGATTTGCCGGGTGATGGGACTAACTACAATGAGCAGTACTTC. Translation gives CATSDLPGDGTNYNEQYF.

This clonotype has only a few counts. The chain combines TRBV30 with TRBJ2-3; D is ambiguous. V was trimmed by 4 bases and J by 4 bases, leaving 15 bases between them. The CDR3 totals 14 residues. CDR1 is GTSNPN, CDR2 SVGIG, per germline (reference sequence). Here the CDR3 reads CAWTLDSPADTQYF. Here the CDR3 DNA reads TGTGCCTGGACCCTCGACTCTCCCGCAGATACGCAGTATTTT.

The chain has TRBV4-3 and TRBJ1-6; D is uncertain. The CDR3 loop spans 16 amino acids. V gave up 0 bases and J gave up 7 bases, with 13 bases separating them. Germline V gene data show CDR1 as LGHNA and CDR2 as YSLEER. In DNA, the CDR3 is TGCGCCAGCAGCCAAGATAGTGGGTTAGGGAATTCACCCCTCCACTTT. It codes for CASSQDSGLGNSPLHF.

The V gene is TRBV27, the J gene TRBJ1-2; 11 bases match TRBD1. The V segment lost 5 bases and the J segment 4 bases; nucleotides outside the gene matches: 6. The CDR3 runs to 15 residues. Germline assignment: CDR1 MNHEY and CDR2 SMNVEV (reference sequence). Here the CDR3 DNA reads TGTGCCAGCAGTCCTTGGGGACAGGGGGGCTATGGCTACACCTTC. Amino acid sequence: CASSPWGQGGYGYTF.

A note on this clonotype: One end of the junction varies from germline; a read error may be responsible. The rearrangement joins TRBV5-8 to TRBJ2-3; 9 positions match TRBD2. The CDR3 spans 16 residues. The germline CDR1 and CDR2 sequences are SGHTS and YDEGEE. DNA of the CDR3: TGTGCCAGCAGCTTGGGAAATAGCGGGAGCACCGATACGCAGTATTTT. Amino acid sequence: CASSLGNSGSTDTQYF.

This rearrangement joins TRBV7-9 to TRBJ2-7; 7 bases fit TRBD1. From germline, CDR1 is SEHNR and CDR2 FQNEAQ (reference sequence). V lost 5 bases and J lost 7; bases outside the gene matches: 11. The CDR3 loop spans 14 amino acids. DNA for the CDR3: TGTGCCAGCAGCGCCGACAGGGTCGAGGGGGAGCAGTACTTC. Translating gives CASSADRVEGEQYF.

This clonotype is a singleton in its sample. This may come from a read error, since a much larger clone is one base off. The chain recombines TRBV6-2 or TRBV6-3 with TRBJ2-4; no definite D call. V was cut by 10 bases and J by 6 bases, with 13 bases left in between. Per germline, CDR1 MNHEY and CDR2 SVGEGT. This CDR3 comprises 12 residues. CDR3 region: CATLAETNIQYF. The DNA of the CDR3 is TGTGCCACCCTGGCTGAGACAAACATTCAGTACTTC.

The rearrangement links TRBV7-2 to TRBJ2-5; 7 positions match TRBD1. The germline CDR1 and CDR2 sequences are SGHTA and FQGNSA. V lost 3 bases and J lost 6; bases outside the gene matches: 10. The CDR3 loop spans 15 amino acids. The CDR3 DNA reads as TGTGCCAGCAGCTTCCTGGGGACAGTAAAAAAGACCCAGTACTTC. It is translated as CASSFLGTVKKTQYF.

This clonotype came up a few times. The chain has TRBV6-1 and TRBJ1-2; no clear D gene. Trimming cost V 3 bases and J 4 bases, with 15 bases left between them. The CDR3 covers 15 residues. Germline V gene sequence: CDR1 MNHNS, CDR2 SASEGT. The CDR3 nucleotides read TGTGCCAGCAGTGATTCGGGAGGGCGATCCTATGGCTACACCTTC. This codes for CASSDSGGRSYGYTF.

The gene calls are TRBV27 and TRBJ1-2, with TRBD1 matching 11 bases. The V segment lost 5 bases and the J segment 8 bases; nucleotides outside the gene matches: 10. The germline CDR1 and CDR2 sequences are MNHEY and SMNVEV (reference sequence). There are 15 residues in the CDR3. The CDR3 sequence: CASSPADRGRRGYTF. CDR3 coding DNA: TGTGCCAGCAGTCCGGCGGACAGGGGGCGCCGGGGCTACACCTTC.

The rearrangement joins TRBV20-1 to TRBJ2-7; perhaps TRBD1 as D (6 bases). The CDR3 length is 14 residues. The germline CDR1 and CDR2 sequences are DFQATT and SNEGSKA (reference sequence). Trimming cost V 6 bases and J 3 bases, with 18 bases left between them. The CDR3 nucleotides read TGCAGTGCGAACACCGTGGGACAAGGCTACGAGCAGTACTTC. Protein sequence: CSANTVGQGYEQYF.

This clonotype was found a few times. This sequence joins TRBV29-1 and TRBJ1-2; D ambiguous. V dropped 6 bases and J dropped 10 bases, with 15 bases sitting between them. This CDR3 contains 11 residues. In germline, CDR1 is SQVTM, CDR2 ANQGSEA. Here the CDR3 reads CSVGREDSYTF. CDR3 nucleotides: TGCAGCGTCGGGCGGGAGGATTCCTACACCTTC. The full variable domain, with the rest looked up from reference TRBV29-1 and TRBJ1-2, is SAVISQKPSRDICQRGTSLTIQCQVDSQVTMMFWYRQQPGQSLTLIATANQGSEATYESGFVIDKFPISRPNLTFSTLTVSNMSPEDSSIYLCSVGREDSYTFGSGTRLTVV.

The chain carries TRBV30 and TRBJ2-5; D gene unclear. CDR1 and CDR2 from the germline V gene are GTSNPN and SVGIG (reference sequence). V was clipped by 0 bases and J by 2 bases, with 7 bases between them. This CDR3 has 13 amino acids. The chain's CDR3 is CAWSVGLQETQYF. CDR3 sequence (DNA): TGTGCCTGGAGTGTAGGGCTTCAAGAGACCCAGTACTTC.

This clonotype has only a few counts. This chain links TRBV6-2 or TRBV6-3 with TRBJ2-1; D is unresolved. The CDR3 runs to 15 residues. Trimming stripped 5 bases from V and 3 bases from J, with 14 bases between. The germline V gene encodes CDR1 MNHEY and CDR2 SVGEGT. CDR3: CASSPFGGDYNEQFF. The CDR3 region has the DNA TGTGCCAGCAGTCCCTTTGGCGGAGACTACAATGAGCAGTTCTTC.

This clonotype appeared a few times. This chain joins TRBV9 and TRBJ2-1, with TRBD2 matching 13 bases. Trimming took 2 bases from V and 7 from J; bases not matched to a gene: 6. Germline CDR1 SGDLS, CDR2 YYNGEE. CDR3 size: 16 residues. In DNA form, the CDR3 reads TGTGCCAGCAGCGTGGGACTAGCGGGATACGCGAATGAGCAGTTCTTC. It specifies CASSVGLAGYANEQFF.

The chain uses TRBV11-2 and TRBJ2-3, with D perhaps TRBD2 (6 bases). V was clipped by 4 bases and J by 6 bases, with 14 bases between them. There are 14 residues in the CDR3. Germline-derived CDR1 and CDR2 are SGHAT and FQNNGV. The CDR3 DNA sequence: TGTGCCAGCAGCTCCCGGGACTCCGAGGATACGCAGTATTTT. The encoded protein is CASSSRDSEDTQYF. The full variable domain, in which reference TRBV11-2 and TRBJ2-3 provide the parts outside the CDR3, is EAGVAQSPRYKIIEKRQSVAFWCNPISGHATLYWYQQILGQGPKLLIQFQNNGVVDDSQLPKDRFSAERLKGVDSTLKIQPAKLEDSAVYLCASSSRDSEDTQYFGPGTRLTVL.

This clonotype was seen only once. The rearrangement links TRBV19 to TRBJ2-2; D tentatively fits TRBD1 or TRBD2 (5 bases each). This CDR3 comprises 18 residues. Germline CDR1 reads LNHDA; CDR2 reads SQIVND (reference sequence). The V gene lost 5 bases and the J gene lost 0 bases, with 19 bases spanning the gap. The DNA for the CDR3 is TGTGCCAGTAGTCCCATCTCCCGGGACGCCCCGAACACCGGGGAGCTGTTTTTT. It translates to CASSPISRDAPNTGELFF.

This clonotype was seen more than once but under ten times. The rearrangement links TRBV2 to TRBJ2-5; D possibly corresponds to TRBD1 (6 bases). The V end was cut by 2 bases, the J end by 12 bases, with 19 bases between. The CDR3 is made up of 14 amino acids. Germline V gene lookup returns CDR1 SNHLY and CDR2 FYNNEI. Here the CDR3 reads CASSEFNQGRAKYF. CDR3 DNA: TGTGCCAGCAGTGAATTCAATCAGGGGCGAGCAAAGTACTTC.

This clonotype has only a few counts. V usage is TRBV4-2 and J usage is TRBJ2-7, with D tentatively TRBD1 (6 bases). Germline-derived CDR1 and CDR2 are LGHNA and YNFKEQ. V lost 4 bases and J 2 bases, leaving 15 bases between the germline ends. The CDR3 is 15 residues long. The CDR3 DNA follows: TGTGCCAGCAGCCTGGCTTGGACAGACCCCTACGAGCAGTACTTC. This gives the protein CASSLAWTDPYEQYF.

The chain combines TRBV27 with TRBJ2-4; D remains ambiguous. Germline CDR1 MNHEY, CDR2 SMNVEV (reference sequence). This CDR3 is 15 amino acids long. V lost 2 bases and J 7 bases, leaving 15 bases between the germline ends. This CDR3 reads CASSLRALPLNIQYF. The DNA for the CDR3 is TGTGCCAGCAGTTTAAGGGCTCTACCCTTGAACATTCAGTACTTC.

The table lists this clonotype with a few counts. The chain uses TRBV14 and TRBJ1-2, with D maybe TRBD1 (6 bases). The germline V gene has CDR1 SGHDN and CDR2 FVKESK. V was shortened by 0 bases and J by 1 base, with 9 bases between the two germline ends. The length of the CDR3 is 15 residues. This CDR3 is CASSQDRGGNYGYTF. DNA for the CDR3: TGTGCCAGCAGCCAAGACAGGGGCGGTAACTATGGCTACACCTTC.

This clonotype was seen repeatedly, ten times or more. As DNA, the CDR3 is TGTGCCAGCAGTCGGGGTCTTAGCACAGATACGCAGTATTTT. Translating gives CASSRGLSTDTQYF. This chain links TRBV6-2 or TRBV6-3 with TRBJ2-3, with D perhaps matching TRBD2 (5 bases). In germline, CDR1 is MNHEY, CDR2 SVGEGT. The CDR3 runs to 14 residues. Trimming removed 5 bases at V and 0 bases at J, with 9 bases between.

The chain carries TRBV9 and TRBJ2-5, with a possible D match to TRBD2 (6 bases). Germline V CDR1 and CDR2: SGDLS, YYNGEE. V was clipped by 4 bases and J by 4 bases, with 14 bases between them. The CDR3 spans 14 residues. CDR3 loop: CASSSPSRGETQYF. The CDR3 bases are TGTGCCAGCAGCTCTCCCTCGCGGGGAGAGACCCAGTACTTC.

At least ten counts were recorded for this clonotype. The rearrangement joins TRBV4-3 to TRBJ2-3; 10 bases are shared with TRBD2. Germline V gene data show CDR1 as LGHNA and CDR2 as YSLEER. This CDR3 region has 18 residues. Losses at the gene ends were 1 base for V and 2 bases for J; bases not matched to a gene: 9. The CDR3 DNA reads as TGCGCCAGCAGCCAAGGATTTTCTAGCGGGGGAAACACAGATACGCAGTATTTT. Its translation is CASSQGFSSGGNTDTQYF.

The chain combines TRBV20-1 with TRBJ2-1, with 7 bases fitting TRBD1. V shed 6 bases and J 6 bases; nucleotides not matched to a gene: 14. The CDR3 length is 15 residues. CDR1 is DFQATT, CDR2 SNEGSKA, per germline (reference sequence). In nucleotides, the CDR3 is TGCAGTGCAGACGACAGGGCCGTTGAATCCAATGAGCAGTTCTTC. Amino acids: CSADDRAVESNEQFF.

The sample holds a few counts of this clonotype. The chain combines TRBV7-9 with TRBJ2-7; 7 positions agree with TRBD1. Germline V gene lookup returns CDR1 SEHNR and CDR2 FQNEAQ (reference sequence). This CDR3 comprises 15 residues. V lost 5 bases and J lost 3; bases outside the gene matches: 10. CDR3 sequence: CASSPQGGENYEQYF. In DNA, the CDR3 is TGTGCCAGCAGCCCCCAAGGGGGCGAGAACTACGAGCAGTACTTC.

This clonotype appeared a single time. This sequence joins TRBV12-3 or TRBV12-4 and TRBJ2-3; TRBD2 agrees at 7 bases. After removal of 3 bases from V and 0 bases from J, the junction contained 6 bases not matched to a gene. The CDR3 runs to 16 residues. CDR3 protein: CASSLGGSASTDTQYF. In DNA, the CDR3 is TGTGCCAGCAGTTTGGGCGGGAGTGCTAGCACAGATACGCAGTATTTT.

The rearrangement joins TRBV7-8 to TRBJ1-6, with D uncertain. With 0 bases removed from V and 13 bases from J, the gap between germline ends came to 10 bases. CDR3 length equals 13 residues. CDR1 SGHVS and CDR2 FQNEAQ come from the germline V gene. The DNA for the CDR3 is TGTGCCAGCAGCTTAGCGGATCCCTTTCCCCTCCACTTT. The encoded protein is CASSLADPFPLHF.